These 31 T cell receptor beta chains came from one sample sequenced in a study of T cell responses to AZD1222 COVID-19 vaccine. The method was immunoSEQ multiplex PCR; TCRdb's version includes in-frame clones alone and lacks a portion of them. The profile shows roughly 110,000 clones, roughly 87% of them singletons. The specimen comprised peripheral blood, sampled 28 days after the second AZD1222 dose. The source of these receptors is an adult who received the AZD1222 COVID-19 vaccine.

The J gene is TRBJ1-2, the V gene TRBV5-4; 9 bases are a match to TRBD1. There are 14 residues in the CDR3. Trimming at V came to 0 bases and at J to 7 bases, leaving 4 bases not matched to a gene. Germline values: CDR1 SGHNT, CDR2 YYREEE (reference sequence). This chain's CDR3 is CASSLGDRDSGYTF. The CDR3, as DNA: TGTGCCAGCAGCTTGGGGGACAGGGACAGTGGCTACACCTTC.

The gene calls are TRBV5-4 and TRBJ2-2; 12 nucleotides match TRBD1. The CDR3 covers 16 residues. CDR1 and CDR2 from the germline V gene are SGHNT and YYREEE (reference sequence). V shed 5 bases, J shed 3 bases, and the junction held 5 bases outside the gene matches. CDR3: CASREGQGAHTGELFF. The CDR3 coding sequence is TGTGCCAGCAGGGAGGGACAGGGGGCGCACACCGGGGAGCTGTTTTTT.

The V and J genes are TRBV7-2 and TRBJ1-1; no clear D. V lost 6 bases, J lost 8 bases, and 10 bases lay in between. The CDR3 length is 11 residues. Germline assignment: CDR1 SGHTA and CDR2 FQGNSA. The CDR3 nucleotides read TGTGCCAGCAGAAGGCGCGGGGAAGCTTTCTTT. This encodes CASRRRGEAFF.

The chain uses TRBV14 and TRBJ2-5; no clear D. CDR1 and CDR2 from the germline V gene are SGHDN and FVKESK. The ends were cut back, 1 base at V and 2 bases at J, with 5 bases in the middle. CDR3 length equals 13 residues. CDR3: CASSQGRQETQYF. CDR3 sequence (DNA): TGTGCCAGCAGCCAAGGTCGACAAGAGACCCAGTACTTC.

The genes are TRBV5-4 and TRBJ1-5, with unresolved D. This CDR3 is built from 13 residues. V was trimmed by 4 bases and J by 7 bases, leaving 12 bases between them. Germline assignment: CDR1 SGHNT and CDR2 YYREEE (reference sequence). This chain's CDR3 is CASSLAGRQPQHF. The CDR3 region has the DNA TGTGCCAGCAGCCTAGCTGGGCGGCAGCCCCAGCATTTT.

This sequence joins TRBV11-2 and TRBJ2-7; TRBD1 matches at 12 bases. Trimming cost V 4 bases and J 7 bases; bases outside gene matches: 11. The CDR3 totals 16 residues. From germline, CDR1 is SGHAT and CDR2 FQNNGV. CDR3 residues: CASSWGSGQGAREQYF. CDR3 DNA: TGTGCCAGCAGCTGGGGCTCGGGACAGGGGGCGCGGGAGCAGTACTTC.

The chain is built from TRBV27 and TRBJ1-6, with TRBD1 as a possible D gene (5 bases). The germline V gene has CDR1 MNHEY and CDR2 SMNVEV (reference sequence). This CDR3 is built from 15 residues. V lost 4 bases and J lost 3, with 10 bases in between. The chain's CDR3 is CASSWGGLYNSPLHF. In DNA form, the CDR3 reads TGTGCCAGCAGTTGGGGGGGACTCTATAATTCACCCCTCCACTTT.

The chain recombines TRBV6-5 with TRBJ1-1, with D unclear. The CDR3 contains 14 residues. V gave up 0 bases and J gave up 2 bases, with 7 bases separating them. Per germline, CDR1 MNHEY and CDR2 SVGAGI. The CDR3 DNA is TGTGCCAGCAGTTACTCCGGACGAAACACTGAAGCTTTCTTT. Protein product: CASSYSGRNTEAFF.

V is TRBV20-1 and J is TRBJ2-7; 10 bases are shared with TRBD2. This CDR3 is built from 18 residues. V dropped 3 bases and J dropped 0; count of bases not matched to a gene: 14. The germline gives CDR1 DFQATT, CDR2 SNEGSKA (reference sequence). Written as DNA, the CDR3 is TGCAGTGCTAGTACTCCTAGCGGGGGCCAGAAGAGCTCCTACGAGCAGTACTTC. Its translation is CSASTPSGGQKSSYEQYF.

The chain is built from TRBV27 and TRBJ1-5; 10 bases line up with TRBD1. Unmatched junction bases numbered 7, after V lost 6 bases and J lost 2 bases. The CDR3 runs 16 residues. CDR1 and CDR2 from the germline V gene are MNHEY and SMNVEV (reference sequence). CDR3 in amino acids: CASSISGQGGNQPQHF. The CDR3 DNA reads TGTGCCAGCAGCATCTCCGGACAGGGGGGCAATCAGCCCCAGCATTTT.

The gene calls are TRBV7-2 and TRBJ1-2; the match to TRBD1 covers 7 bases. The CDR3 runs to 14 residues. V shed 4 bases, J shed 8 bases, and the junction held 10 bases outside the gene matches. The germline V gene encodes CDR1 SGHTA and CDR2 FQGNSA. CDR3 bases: TGTGCCAGCAGCTCCAGGGCAGGGGGAGAAGGCTACACCTTC. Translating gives CASSSRAGGEGYTF.

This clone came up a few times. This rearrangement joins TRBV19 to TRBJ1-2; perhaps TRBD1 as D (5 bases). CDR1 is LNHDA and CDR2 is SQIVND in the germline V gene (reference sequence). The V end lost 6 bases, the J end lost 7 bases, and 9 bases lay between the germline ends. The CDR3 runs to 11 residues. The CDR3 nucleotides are TGTGCCAGTAGAGAGGGGCCTGGCTACACCTTC. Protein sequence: CASREGPGYTF. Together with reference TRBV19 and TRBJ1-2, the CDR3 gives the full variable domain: DGGITQSPKYLFRKEGQNVTLSCEQNLNHDAMYWYRQDPGQGLRLIYYSQIVNDFQKGDIAEGYSVSREKKESFPLTVTSAQKNPTAFYLCASREGPGYTFGSGTRLTVV.

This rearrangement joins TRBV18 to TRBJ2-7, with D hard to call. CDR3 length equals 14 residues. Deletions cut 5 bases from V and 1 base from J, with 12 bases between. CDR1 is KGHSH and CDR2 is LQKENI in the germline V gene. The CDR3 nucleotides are TGTGCCAGCTCAACGGACCAGAGATCCTACGAGCAGTACTTC. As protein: CASSTDQRSYEQYF.

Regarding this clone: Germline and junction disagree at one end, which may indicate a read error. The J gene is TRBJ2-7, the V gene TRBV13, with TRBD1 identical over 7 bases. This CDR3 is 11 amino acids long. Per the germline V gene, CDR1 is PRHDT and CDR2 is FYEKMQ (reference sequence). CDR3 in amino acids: CASSLLDRVDF. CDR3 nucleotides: TGTGCCAGCAGCTTACTCGACAGGGTTGACTTC.

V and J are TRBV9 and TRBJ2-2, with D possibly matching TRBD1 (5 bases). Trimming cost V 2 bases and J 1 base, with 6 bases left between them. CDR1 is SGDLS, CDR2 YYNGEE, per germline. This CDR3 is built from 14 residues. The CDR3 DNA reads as TGTGCCAGCAGCGTTAGGGGGAACACCGGGGAGCTGTTTTTT. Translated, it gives CASSVRGNTGELFF.

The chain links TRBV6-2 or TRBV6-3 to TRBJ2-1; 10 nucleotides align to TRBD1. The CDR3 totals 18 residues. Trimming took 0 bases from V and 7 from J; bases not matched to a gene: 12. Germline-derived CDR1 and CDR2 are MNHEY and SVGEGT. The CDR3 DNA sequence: TGTGCCAGCAGTTACTCATTGCAATCCGGACAGGGGGTAAATGAGCAGTTCTTC. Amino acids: CASSYSLQSGQGVNEQFF.

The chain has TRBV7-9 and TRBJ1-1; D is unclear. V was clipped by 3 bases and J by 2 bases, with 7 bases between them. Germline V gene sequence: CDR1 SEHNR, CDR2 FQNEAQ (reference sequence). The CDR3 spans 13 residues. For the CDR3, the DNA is TGTGCCAGCAGCTTCGACGGCAACACTGAAGCTTTCTTT. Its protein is CASSFDGNTEAFF.

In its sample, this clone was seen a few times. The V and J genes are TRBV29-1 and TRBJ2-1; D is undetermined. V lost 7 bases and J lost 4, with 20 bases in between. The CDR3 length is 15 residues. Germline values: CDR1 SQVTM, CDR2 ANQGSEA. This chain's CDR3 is CSALPDSGSYNEQFF. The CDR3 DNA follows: TGCAGCGCGCTTCCGGATAGTGGTTCTTACAATGAGCAGTTCTTC.

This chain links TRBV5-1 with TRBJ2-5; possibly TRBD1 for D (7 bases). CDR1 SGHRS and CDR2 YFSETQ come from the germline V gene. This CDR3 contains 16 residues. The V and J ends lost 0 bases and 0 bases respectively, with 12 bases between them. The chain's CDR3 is CASSLAGGQNQETQYF. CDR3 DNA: TGCGCCAGCAGCTTGGCCGGGGGACAGAACCAAGAGACCCAGTACTTC.

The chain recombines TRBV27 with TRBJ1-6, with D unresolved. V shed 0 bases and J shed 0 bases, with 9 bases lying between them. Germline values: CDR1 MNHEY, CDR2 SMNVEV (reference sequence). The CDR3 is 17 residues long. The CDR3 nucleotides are TGTGCCAGCAGTTTATCGAGGATGAGCTCCTATAATTCACCCCTCCACTTT. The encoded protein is CASSLSRMSSYNSPLHF.

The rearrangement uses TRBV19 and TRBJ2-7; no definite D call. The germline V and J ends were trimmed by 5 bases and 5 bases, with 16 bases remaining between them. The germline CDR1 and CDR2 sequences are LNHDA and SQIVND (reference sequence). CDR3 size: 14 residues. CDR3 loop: CASSVGSPGNEQYF. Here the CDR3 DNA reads TGTGCCAGTAGTGTGGGTTCCCCGGGCAACGAGCAGTACTTC.

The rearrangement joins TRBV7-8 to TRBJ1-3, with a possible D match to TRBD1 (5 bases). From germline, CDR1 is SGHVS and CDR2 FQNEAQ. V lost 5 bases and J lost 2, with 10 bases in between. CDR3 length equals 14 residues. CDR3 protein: CASSLGGAGNTIYF. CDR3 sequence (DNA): TGTGCCAGCAGCCTCGGGGGGGCTGGAAACACCATATATTTT.

The CDR3 DNA sequence: TGTGCCAGCAGTTACTCCGGGGGGGGCGACACCGGGGAGCTGTTTTTT. Its translation: CASSYSGGGDTGELFF. The rearrangement uses TRBV6-5 and TRBJ2-2; TRBD2 aligns across 8 bases. Unmatched junction bases numbered 3, after V lost 0 bases and J lost 3 bases. Germline lookup yields CDR1 MNHEY and CDR2 SVGAGI. The CDR3 covers 16 residues.

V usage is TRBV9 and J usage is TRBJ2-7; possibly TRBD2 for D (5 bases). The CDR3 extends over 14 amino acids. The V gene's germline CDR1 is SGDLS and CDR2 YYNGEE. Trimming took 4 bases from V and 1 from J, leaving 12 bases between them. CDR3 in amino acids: CASSSGPGSYEQYF. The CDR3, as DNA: TGTGCCAGCAGCAGTGGACCGGGATCCTACGAGCAGTACTTC.

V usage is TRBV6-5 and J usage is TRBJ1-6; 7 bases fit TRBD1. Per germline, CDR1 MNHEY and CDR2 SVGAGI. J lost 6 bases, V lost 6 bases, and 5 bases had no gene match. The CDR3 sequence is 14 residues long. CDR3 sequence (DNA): TGTGCCAGCAGATTACAGGGGACTAATTCACCCCTCCACTTT. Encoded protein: CASRLQGTNSPLHF.

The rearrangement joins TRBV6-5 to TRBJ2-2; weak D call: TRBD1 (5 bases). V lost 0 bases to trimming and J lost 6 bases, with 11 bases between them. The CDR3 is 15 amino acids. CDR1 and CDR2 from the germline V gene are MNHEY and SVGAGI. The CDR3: CASSYSSGLPGELFF. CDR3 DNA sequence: TGTGCCAGCAGTTACTCGTCAGGGTTGCCCGGGGAGCTGTTTTTT.

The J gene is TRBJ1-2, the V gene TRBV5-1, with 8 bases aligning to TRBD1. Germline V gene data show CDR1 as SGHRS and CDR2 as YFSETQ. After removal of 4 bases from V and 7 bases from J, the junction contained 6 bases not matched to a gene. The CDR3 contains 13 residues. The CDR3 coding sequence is TGCGCCAGCAGCGCGACAGGGGAGGGTGGCTACACCTTC. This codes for CASSATGEGGYTF.

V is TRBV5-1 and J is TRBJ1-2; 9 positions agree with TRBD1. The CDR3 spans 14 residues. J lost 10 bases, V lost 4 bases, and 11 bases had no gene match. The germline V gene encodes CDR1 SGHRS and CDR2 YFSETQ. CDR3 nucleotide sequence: TGCGCCAGCAGCCCTCCGGGACAGGGAAATTCCTACACCTTC. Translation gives CASSPPGQGNSYTF.

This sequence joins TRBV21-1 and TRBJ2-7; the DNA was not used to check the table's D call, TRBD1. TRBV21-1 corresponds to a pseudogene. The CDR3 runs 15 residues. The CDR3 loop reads CASSSRTTCSYEQYF. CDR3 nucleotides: TGTGCCAGCAGCTCCCGGACAACTTGCTCCTACGAGCAGTACTTC.

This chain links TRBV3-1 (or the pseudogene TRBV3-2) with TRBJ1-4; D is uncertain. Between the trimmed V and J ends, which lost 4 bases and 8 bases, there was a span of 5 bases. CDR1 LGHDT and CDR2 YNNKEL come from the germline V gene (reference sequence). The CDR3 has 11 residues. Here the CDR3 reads CASSLGEKLFF. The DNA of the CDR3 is TGTGCCAGCAGCCTCGGCGAAAAACTGTTTTTT.

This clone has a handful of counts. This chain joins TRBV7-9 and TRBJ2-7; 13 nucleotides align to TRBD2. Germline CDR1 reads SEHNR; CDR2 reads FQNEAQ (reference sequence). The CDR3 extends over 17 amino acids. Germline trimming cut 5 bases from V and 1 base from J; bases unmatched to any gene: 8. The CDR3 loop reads CASSPTSGGSPSYEQYF. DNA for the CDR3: TGTGCCAGCAGCCCGACTAGCGGGGGGTCCCCTTCCTACGAGCAGTACTTC.